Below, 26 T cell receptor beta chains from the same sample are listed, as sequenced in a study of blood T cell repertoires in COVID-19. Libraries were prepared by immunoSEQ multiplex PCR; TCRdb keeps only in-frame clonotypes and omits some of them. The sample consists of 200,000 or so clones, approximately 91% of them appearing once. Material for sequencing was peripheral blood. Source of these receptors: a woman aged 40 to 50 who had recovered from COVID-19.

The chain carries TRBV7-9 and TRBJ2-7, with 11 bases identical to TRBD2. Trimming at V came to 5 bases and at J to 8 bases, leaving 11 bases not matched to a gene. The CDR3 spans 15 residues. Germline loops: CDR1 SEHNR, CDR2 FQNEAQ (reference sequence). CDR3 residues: CASSPAYLAGGKQYF. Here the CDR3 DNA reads TGTGCCAGCAGCCCAGCTTACTTAGCGGGAGGGAAGCAGTACTTC. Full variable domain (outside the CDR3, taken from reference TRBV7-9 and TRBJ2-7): DTGVSQNPRHKITKRGQNVTFRCDPISEHNRLYWYRQTLGQGPEFLTYFQNEAQLEKSRLLSDRFSAERPKGSFSTLEIQRTEQGDSAMYLCASSPAYLAGGKQYFGPGTRLTVT.

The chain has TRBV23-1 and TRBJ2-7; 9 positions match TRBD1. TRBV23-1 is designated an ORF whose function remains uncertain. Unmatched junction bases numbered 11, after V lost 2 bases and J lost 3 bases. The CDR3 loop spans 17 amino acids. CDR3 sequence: CASSQPTGGRSGYEQYF. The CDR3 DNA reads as TGCGCCAGCAGTCAACCCACAGGGGGCAGGAGCGGCTACGAGCAGTACTTC.

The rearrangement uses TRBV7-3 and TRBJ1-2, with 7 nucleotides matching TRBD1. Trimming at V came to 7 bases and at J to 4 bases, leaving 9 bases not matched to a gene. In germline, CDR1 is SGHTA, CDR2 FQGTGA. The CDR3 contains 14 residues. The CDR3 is CASTQGGQAYGYTF. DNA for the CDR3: TGTGCCAGCACCCAGGGGGGACAAGCCTATGGCTACACCTTC.

The CDR3 loop reads CASSPLAGETQYF. In DNA, the CDR3 is TGTGCCAGCAGTCCTCTAGCGGGAGAGACCCAGTACTTC. This chain joins TRBV6-5 and TRBJ2-5; 8 positions agree with TRBD2. Trimming removed 5 bases from V and 4 bases from J; junction bases left unmatched: 3. CDR1 is MNHEY and CDR2 is SVGAGI in the germline V gene. CDR3 length equals 13 residues.

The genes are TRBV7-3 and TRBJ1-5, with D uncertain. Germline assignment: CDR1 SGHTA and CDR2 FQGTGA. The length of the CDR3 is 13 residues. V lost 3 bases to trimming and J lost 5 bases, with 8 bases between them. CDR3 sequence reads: CASSFGFHQPQHF. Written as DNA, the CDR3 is TGTGCCAGCAGCTTCGGGTTCCATCAGCCCCAGCATTTT. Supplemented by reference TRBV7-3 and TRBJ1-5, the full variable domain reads GAGVSQTPSNKVTEKGKYVELRCDPISGHTALYWYRQSLGQGPEFLIYFQGTGAADDSGLPNDRFFAVRPEGSVSTLKIQRTERGDSAVYLCASSFGFHQPQHFGDGTRLSIL.

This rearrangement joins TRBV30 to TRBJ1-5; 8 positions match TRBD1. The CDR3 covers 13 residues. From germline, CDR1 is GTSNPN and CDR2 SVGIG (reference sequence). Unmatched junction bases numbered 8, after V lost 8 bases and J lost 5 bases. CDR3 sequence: CAGRQGPDQPQHF. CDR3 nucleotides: TGTGCCGGAAGACAGGGGCCGGATCAGCCCCAGCATTTT.

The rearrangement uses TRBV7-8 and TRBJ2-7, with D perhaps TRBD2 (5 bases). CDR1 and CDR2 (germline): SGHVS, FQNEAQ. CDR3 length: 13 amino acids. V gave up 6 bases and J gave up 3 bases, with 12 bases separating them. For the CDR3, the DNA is TGTGCCAGCAGACCTCGCGGACTCTACGAGCAGTACTTC. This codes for CASRPRGLYEQYF.

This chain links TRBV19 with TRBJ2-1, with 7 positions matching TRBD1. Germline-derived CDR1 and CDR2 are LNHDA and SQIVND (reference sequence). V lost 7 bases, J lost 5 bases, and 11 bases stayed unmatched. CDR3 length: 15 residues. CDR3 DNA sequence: TGTGCCAGTAAACAACAGGGGTGGGTGAACAATGAGCAGTTCTTC. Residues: CASKQQGWVNNEQFF. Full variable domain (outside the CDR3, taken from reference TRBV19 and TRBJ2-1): DGGITQSPKYLFRKEGQNVTLSCEQNLNHDAMYWYRQDPGQGLRLIYYSQIVNDFQKGDIAEGYSVSREKKESFPLTVTSAQKNPTAFYLCASKQQGWVNNEQFFGPGTRLTVL.

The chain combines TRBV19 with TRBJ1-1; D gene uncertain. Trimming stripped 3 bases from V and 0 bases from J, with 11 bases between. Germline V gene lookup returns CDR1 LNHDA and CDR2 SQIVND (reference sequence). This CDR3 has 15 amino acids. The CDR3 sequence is CASSIPGNLNTEAFF. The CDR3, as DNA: TGTGCCAGTAGTATCCCAGGTAATTTGAACACTGAAGCTTTCTTT.

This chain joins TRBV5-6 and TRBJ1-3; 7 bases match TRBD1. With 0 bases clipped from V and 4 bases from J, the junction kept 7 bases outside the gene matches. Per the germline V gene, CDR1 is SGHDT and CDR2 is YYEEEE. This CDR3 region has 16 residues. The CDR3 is CASSLVGRGSGNTIYF. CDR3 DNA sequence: TGTGCCAGCAGCTTGGTTGGCAGGGGGAGCGGAAACACCATATATTTT.

CDR3 region: CASSLPVDEADTDTQYF. The CDR3 DNA sequence: TGCGCCAGCAGCCTCCCTGTCGACGAGGCGGACACAGATACGCAGTATTTT. The chain combines TRBV4-1 with TRBJ2-3; D ambiguous. The V gene's germline CDR1 is MGHRA and CDR2 YSYEKL. The CDR3 has 17 amino acids. V gave up 4 bases and J gave up 2 bases, with 19 bases separating them.

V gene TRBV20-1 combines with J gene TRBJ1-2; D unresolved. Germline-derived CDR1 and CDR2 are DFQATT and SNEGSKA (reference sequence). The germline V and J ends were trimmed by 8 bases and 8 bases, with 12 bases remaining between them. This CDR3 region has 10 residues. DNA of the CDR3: TGCAGTATCCTAGATTGGGGCTACACCTTC. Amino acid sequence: CSILDWGYTF.

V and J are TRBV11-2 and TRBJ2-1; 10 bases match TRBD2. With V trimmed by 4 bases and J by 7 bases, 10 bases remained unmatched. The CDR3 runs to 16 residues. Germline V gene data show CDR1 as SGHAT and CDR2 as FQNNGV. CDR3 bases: TGTGCCAGCAGCTATTTAGCGGGAGGAATCACGAATGAGCAGTTCTTC. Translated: CASSYLAGGITNEQFF.

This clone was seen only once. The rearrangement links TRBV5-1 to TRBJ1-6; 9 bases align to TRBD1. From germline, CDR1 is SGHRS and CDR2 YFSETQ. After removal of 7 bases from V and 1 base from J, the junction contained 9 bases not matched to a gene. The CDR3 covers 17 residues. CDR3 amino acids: CASGQGPGFSYNSPLHF. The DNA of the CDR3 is TGCGCCAGCGGACAGGGGCCGGGATTTTCCTATAATTCACCCCTCCACTTT.

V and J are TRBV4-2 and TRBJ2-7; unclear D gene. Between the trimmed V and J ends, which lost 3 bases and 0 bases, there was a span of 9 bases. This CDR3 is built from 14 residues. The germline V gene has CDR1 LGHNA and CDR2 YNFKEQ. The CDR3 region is CASSQGRSSYEQYF. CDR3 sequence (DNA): TGTGCCAGCAGCCAGGGCCGTAGCTCCTACGAGCAGTACTTC.

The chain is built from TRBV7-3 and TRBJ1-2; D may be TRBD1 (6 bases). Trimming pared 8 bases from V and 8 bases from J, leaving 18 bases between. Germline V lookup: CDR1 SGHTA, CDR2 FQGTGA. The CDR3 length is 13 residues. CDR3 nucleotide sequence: TGTGCCAGCTCAAGAACAGGGATGGAGGGCTACACCTTC. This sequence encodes CASSRTGMEGYTF. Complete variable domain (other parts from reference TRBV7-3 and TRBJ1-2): GAGVSQTPSNKVTEKGKYVELRCDPISGHTALYWYRQSLGQGPEFLIYFQGTGAADDSGLPNDRFFAVRPEGSVSTLKIQRTERGDSAVYLCASSRTGMEGYTFGSGTRLTVV.

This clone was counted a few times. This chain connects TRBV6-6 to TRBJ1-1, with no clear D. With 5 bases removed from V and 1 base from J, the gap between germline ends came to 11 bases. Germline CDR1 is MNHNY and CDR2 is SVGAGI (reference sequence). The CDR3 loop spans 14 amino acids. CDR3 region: CASSPQVANTEAFF. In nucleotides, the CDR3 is TGTGCCAGCAGTCCCCAGGTGGCGAACACTGAAGCTTTCTTT.

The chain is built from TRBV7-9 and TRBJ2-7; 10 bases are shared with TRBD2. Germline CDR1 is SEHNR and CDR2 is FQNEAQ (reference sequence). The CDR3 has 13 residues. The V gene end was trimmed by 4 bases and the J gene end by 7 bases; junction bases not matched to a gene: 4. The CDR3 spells CASSSLAGSEQYF. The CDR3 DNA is TGTGCCAGCAGCTCACTAGCGGGATCGGAGCAGTACTTC.

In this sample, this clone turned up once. The CDR3: CASSVQGAANEKLFF. CDR3 bases: TGTGCCAGCAGCGTACAGGGGGCAGCTAATGAAAAACTGTTTTTT. The chain joins TRBV7-2 to TRBJ1-4; 9 nucleotides line up with TRBD1. The junction had 4 bases not matched to a gene; V was cut back by 5 bases and J by 3 bases. Germline CDR1 reads SGHTA; CDR2 reads FQGNSA. CDR3 length: 15 residues.

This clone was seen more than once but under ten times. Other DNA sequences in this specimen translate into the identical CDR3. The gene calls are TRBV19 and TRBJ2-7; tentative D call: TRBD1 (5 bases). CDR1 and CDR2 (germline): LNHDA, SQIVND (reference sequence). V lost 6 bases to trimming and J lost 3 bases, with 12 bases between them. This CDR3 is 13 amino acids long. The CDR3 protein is CASSSQGSYEQYF. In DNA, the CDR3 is TGTGCCAGTAGCTCGCAGGGTAGCTACGAGCAGTACTTC. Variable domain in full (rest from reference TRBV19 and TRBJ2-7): DGGITQSPKYLFRKEGQNVTLSCEQNLNHDAMYWYRQDPGQGLRLIYYSQIVNDFQKGDIAEGYSVSREKKESFPLTVTSAQKNPTAFYLCASSSQGSYEQYFGPGTRLTVT.

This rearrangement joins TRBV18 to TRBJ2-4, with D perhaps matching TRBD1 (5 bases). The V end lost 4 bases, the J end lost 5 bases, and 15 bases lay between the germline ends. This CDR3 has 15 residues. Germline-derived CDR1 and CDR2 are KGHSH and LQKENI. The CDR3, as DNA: TGTGCCAGCTCACTAGGGGCAGGGAATGAAAACATTCAGTACTTC. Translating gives CASSLGAGNENIQYF.

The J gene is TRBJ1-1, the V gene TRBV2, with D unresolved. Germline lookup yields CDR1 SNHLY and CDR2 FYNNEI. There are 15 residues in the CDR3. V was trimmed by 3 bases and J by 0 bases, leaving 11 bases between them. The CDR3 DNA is TGTGCCAGCAGTGAGCGAGGTCAGATGAACACTGAAGCTTTCTTT. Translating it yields CASSERGQMNTEAFF.

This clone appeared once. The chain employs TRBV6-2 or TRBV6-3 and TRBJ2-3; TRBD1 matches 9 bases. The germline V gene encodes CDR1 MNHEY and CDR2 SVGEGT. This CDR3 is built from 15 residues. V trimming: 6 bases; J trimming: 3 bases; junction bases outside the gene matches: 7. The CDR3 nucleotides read TGTGCCAGCAGCTGGGACAGGGTTGGAACAGATACGCAGTATTTT. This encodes CASSWDRVGTDTQYF.

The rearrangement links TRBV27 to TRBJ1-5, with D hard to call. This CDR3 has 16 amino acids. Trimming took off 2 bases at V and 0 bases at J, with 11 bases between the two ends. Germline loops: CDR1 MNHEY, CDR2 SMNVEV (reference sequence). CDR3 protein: CASSLRGAYSNQPQHF. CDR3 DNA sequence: TGTGCCAGCAGTTTACGGGGAGCCTATAGCAATCAGCCCCAGCATTTT.

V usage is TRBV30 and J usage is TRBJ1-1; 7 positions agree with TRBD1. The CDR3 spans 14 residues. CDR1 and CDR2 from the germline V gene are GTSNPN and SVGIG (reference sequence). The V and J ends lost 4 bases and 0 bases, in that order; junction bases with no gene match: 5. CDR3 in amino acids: CAWIRDRLNTEAFF. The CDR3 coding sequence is TGTGCCTGGATCCGGGACAGATTGAACACTGAAGCTTTCTTT.

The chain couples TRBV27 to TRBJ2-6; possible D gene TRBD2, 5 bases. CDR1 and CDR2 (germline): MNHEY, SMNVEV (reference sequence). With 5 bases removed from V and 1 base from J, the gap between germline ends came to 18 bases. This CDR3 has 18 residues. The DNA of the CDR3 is TGTGCCAGCAGTCCCCGGGGTACAAGCCCATCTGGGGCCAACGTCCTGACTTTC. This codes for CASSPRGTSPSGANVLTF. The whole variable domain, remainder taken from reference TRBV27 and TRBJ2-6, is EAQVTQNPRYLITVTGKKLTVTCSQNMNHEYMSWYRQDPGLGLRQIYYSMNVEVTDKGDVPEGYKVSRKEKRNFPLILESPSPNQTSLYFCASSPRGTSPSGANVLTFGAGSRLTVL.